This TCR beta chain appears in the sequencing data of a study of cytomegalovirus exposure and HLA in healthy donors. Study summary: One earlier analysis, a look at some 180 million T cells, found about 100 million unique TCR beta sequences.

CDR1 and CDR2 (germline): SEHNR, FQNEAQ (reference sequence). This CDR3 region has 16 residues. Notes on the study in general: Follow-up analysis seemed to connect common viral pathogens with several of the most significant clusters identified. Reportedly, a later analysis found an Asian-associated ancestry cluster had fewer N-insertions than the approximately 670-donor mean. It was likely that a cluster of highly shared sequence variants was a sequencing artifact.

The PCR made use of 60 Vbeta and 13 Jbeta primers. Profiling relied on immunoSEQ multiplex PCR, and the TCRdb table lists in-frame clones only, not all of them. The sample comprises around 200,000 clones, over 70% of which are singletons, and roughly 3% rests with the top ten. Of note for this clone: Its antigen is not identified. The germline gene is not matched at one end of the junction; a read error may be the cause.

This chain links TRBV7-9 with TRBJ2-7, with TRBD2 matching 13 bases. This clonotype originated in a male donor in good health and CMV-seronegative. The sequenced sample consisted of PBMCs. The CDR3 DNA reads as TGTTCCAGCAGCCCGACCGGACTAGCGGGAGTCCACGAGCAGTACTTC. Protein sequence: CSSSPTGLAGVHEQYF. The full variable domain, rest sourced from reference TRBV7-9 and TRBJ2-7, is DTGVSQNPRHKITKRGQNVTFRCDPISEHNRLYWYRQTLGQGPEFLTYFQNEAQLEKSRLLSDRFSAERPKGSFSTLEIQRTEQGDSAMYLCSSSPTGLAGVHEQYFGPGTRLTVT.